A selection of T cell receptor beta chains follows, all from one sample in a study of radiotherapy plus CTLA-4 blockade in lung cancer. Profiling relied on immunoSEQ multiplex PCR, and the TCRdb table lists in-frame clones only, not all of them. Of about 49,000 clones in the sample, 80% to 90% were seen once. The specimen was peripheral blood, collected from a patient treated with radiotherapy plus ipilimumab. The receptors shown here come from a human donor with non-small cell lung cancer whose response to radiotherapy plus ipilimumab could not be evaluated. Both conserved end residues are part of each CDR3. The D gene is left open where the match is weak. Clone size is shown for a subset of rows, as once, few, many or a class of expanded clone.

-	TRBV28	TRBJ1-1	-	TGTGCCAGCAGTGTTTCAGGGGTACGGGACACTGAAGCTTTCTTT	CASSVSGVRDTEAFF
-	TRBV7-9	TRBJ2-5	-	TGTGCCAGCAGCCGATCCCCACAGGGCAAAGAGACCCAGTACTTC	CASSRSPQGKETQYF
-	TRBV19	TRBJ2-7	TRBD2	TGTGCCAGTATAGAGCTAGCGGGAACAACCTACGAGCAGTACTTC	CASIELAGTTYEQYF
-	TRBV21-1	TRBJ1-5	-	TGTGCCAGTCATACAGGTAGCAATCAGCCCCAGCATTTT	CASHTGSNQPQHF
few	TRBV21-1	TRBJ1-2	-	TGTGCCAGCAGACTAAAGGGGGCCTTACTCCCCTATGGCTACACCTTC	CASRLKGALLPYGYTF
-	TRBV29-1	TRBJ2-1	TRBD2	TGCAGCGCCGACGGTATGACTAGCGGGAGATGGACCTACAATGAGCAGTTCTTC	CSADGMTSGRWTYNEQFF
-	TRBV19	TRBJ1-1	TRBD1	TGTGCCAGCAGGGACAGGGGGGCGAACACTGAAGCTTTCTTT	CASRDRGANTEAFF
-	TRBV5-1	TRBJ2-1	-	TGCGCCAGCAGCTTGGTGGCGGAGTCCTACAATGAGCAGTTCTTC	CASSLVAESYNEQFF
-	TRBV10-3	TRBJ1-4	-	TGTGCCATCAGTGAGGGCACAGGGAGCGGAGAAAAACTGTTTTTT	CAISEGTGSGEKLFF
-	TRBV18	TRBJ1-1	-	TGTGCCAGCTCACCAGGATTGGGGACTAAAGCTTTCTTT	CASSPGLGTKAFF
-	TRBV5-4	TRBJ2-7	TRBD1	TGTGCCAGCAGCTCGGGCTTCGGGACAGGGAATCTCGAGCAGTACTTC	CASSSGFGTGNLEQYF
-	TRBV21-1	TRBJ2-7	-	TGTGCCAGCAGCTCCCCCGTCGGCAGGGTGGCCTACGAGCAGTACTTC	CASSSPVGRVAYEQYF
few	TRBV11-2	TRBJ2-7	TRBD2	TGTGCCAGCAGCTTAGATCGGGGCGGGAGGGCCTCCGAGCAGTACTTC	CASSLDRGGRASEQYF
-	TRBV6-5	TRBJ2-3	TRBD2	TGTGCCAGCAGTTACTCGACTAGCGGCACAGATACGCAGTATTTT	CASSYSTSGTDTQYF
-	TRBV29-1	TRBJ2-7	TRBD1	TGCAGCGGACAGGGGAACTCCTACGAGCAGTACTTC	CSGQGNSYEQYF
once	TRBV7-9	TRBJ2-3	-	TGTGCCAGCAGCTACCCCCCTGGGCAGGGAACAGATACGCAGTATTTT	CASSYPPGQGTDTQYF
-	TRBV9	TRBJ2-1	-	TGTGCCAGCAGCCCCGGACGGGGGAGCTCCTACAATGAGCAGTTCTTC	CASSPGRGSSYNEQFF
-	TRBV4-1	TRBJ1-2	TRBD1	TGCGCCAGCAGCCAAGGGGGTCAGGGGGGTTACTATGGCTACACCTTC	CASSQGGQGGYYGYTF
few	TRBV6-5	TRBJ1-1	-	TGTGCCAGCAGCACACAGGGTAAGGACACTGAAGCTTTCTTT	CASSTQGKDTEAFF
-	TRBV15	TRBJ1-4	-	TGTGCCACCAGCAGAGGAACGGCAGGCTATAATGAAAAACTGTTTTTT	CATSRGTAGYNEKLFF
-	TRBV5-5	TRBJ2-1	TRBD2	TGTGCCAGCAGCTTGGGCCTAGCGGGAGGGTACAATGAGCAGTTCTTC	CASSLGLAGGYNEQFF
-	TRBV7-2	TRBJ2-7	-	TGTGCCAGCAGCTCAAATGCAGCGGCGAGCTACGAGCAGTACTTC	CASSSNAAASYEQYF
-	TRBV29-1	TRBJ2-7	TRBD1	TGCAGCGTCGCCGGGACAGGGGGCGTCAGGGGTACGGAGCAGTACTTC	CSVAGTGGVRGTEQYF
-	TRBV2	TRBJ1-1	-	TGTGCCAGCAGGGGGCCGAACACTGAAGCTTTCTTT	CASRGPNTEAFF
-	TRBV19	TRBJ1-4	-	TGTGCCAGTAGTATAGGCGGGGACGTTGAAAAACTGTTTTTT	CASSIGGDVEKLFF
-	TRBV27	TRBJ1-2	-	TGTGCCAGCAGCCAACGCCCAATGGGGGGGGCAAATGGCTACACCTTC	CASSQRPMGGANGYTF
-	TRBV5-1	TRBJ1-1	TRBD1	TGCGCCAGCAGCCGACTCCCCGGGACAGGGGACACTGAAGCTTTCTTT	CASSRLPGTGDTEAFF
-	TRBV27	TRBJ1-3	-	TGTGCCAGCAGTTTGGGGAGAGAACGGCCTGGAAACACCATATATTTT	CASSLGRERPGNTIYF
-	TRBV30	TRBJ1-1	-	TGTGCCTGGAGTGTGGGACTCTCGAACACTGAAGCTTTCTTT	CAWSVGLSNTEAFF
-	TRBV27	TRBJ2-7	-	TGTGCCAGCAGTGCGAGGGAGTCCCCCTACGAGCAGTACTTC	CASSARESPYEQYF
-	TRBV29-1	TRBJ2-1	TRBD2	TGCAGCGTTGTCACTAGCGGGAGTATCGTCGAGCAGTTCTTC	CSVVTSGSIVEQFF
-	TRBV19	TRBJ2-2	-	TGTGCCAGCTCCAGGGCAGACCCCGGGGAGCTGTTTTTT	CASSRADPGELFF
-	TRBV28	TRBJ1-2	-	TGTGCCAGCAGTTTATTGGGCAGGAACTATGGCTACACCTTC	CASSLLGRNYGYTF
-	TRBV5-1	TRBJ2-7	-	TGCGCCAGCAGCTCCCAGTGGACTTTCGGGCATAGGTCCTACGAGCAGTACTTC	CASSSQWTFGHRSYEQYF
-	TRBV6-5	TRBJ2-7	-	TGTGCCAGCAGTTCGCGCCTTATCTCCTACGAGCAGTACTTC	CASSSRLISYEQYF
-	TRBV14	TRBJ2-3	-	TGTGCCAGCAGCCAAGAGAACAGCCAAGTGGATACGCAGTATTTT	CASSQENSQVDTQYF
-	TRBV5-1	TRBJ2-3	TRBD2	TGCGCCAGCAGCTTGGCCCAACTAGCGGGCGGTAGCACAGATACGCAGTATTTT	CASSLAQLAGGSTDTQYF
-	TRBV28	TRBJ2-3	-	TGTGCCAGCAGTGCATACAAAAACAGGGTCGCCGGGGGCACAGATACGCAGTATTTT	CASSAYKNRVAGGTDTQYF
-	TRBV9	TRBJ2-3	TRBD2	TGTGCCAGCAGCGTAGATTTCAGCGGGAGGGCCGGTACGCAGTATTTT	CASSVDFSGRAGTQYF
once	TRBV18	TRBJ2-7	-	TGTGCCAGCTCCGGAGTAGGGGGCGAGCAGTACTTC	CASSGVGGEQYF
few	TRBV5-6	TRBJ1-4	-	TGTGCCAGCAGCTTTTTCCAGGGCACTAATGAAAAACTGTTTTTT	CASSFFQGTNEKLFF
-	TRBV28	TRBJ2-1	TRBD2	TGTGCCAGCAGTTCTCCCCCGACTAGCGGGAACTCCTACAATGAGCAGTTCTTC	CASSSPPTSGNSYNEQFF
-	TRBV9	TRBJ2-7	-	TGTGCCAGCAGCAAGACAGAAGATTCGGGCGAGCAGTACTTC	CASSKTEDSGEQYF
-	TRBV7-8	TRBJ1-4	-	TGTGCCAGCAGCTTTAATACAGGGACAACTAATGAAAAACTGTTTTTT	CASSFNTGTTNEKLFF